Listed here are 6 T cell receptor beta chains from one sample, sequenced in a study of CD8 T cells in Susac syndrome. Random hexamers served to reverse transcribe roughly 0.45 to 1 ug RNA. MiXCR was run by TCRdb on the immunoSEQ multiplex PCR reads, yielding one entry per CDR3 protein. The sample records about 150,000 distinct CDR3 sequences, approximately 93% being singletons. Sequenced: CD4+ T cells from PBMCs. These receptors were obtained from a human donor in good health.

This chain links TRBV9 with TRBJ2-4, with D unclear. The CDR3 has 15 residues. The germline V and J ends were trimmed by 0 bases and 2 bases, with 9 bases remaining between them. Germline CDR1 SGDLS, CDR2 YYNGEE. The CDR3 region has the DNA TGTGCCAGCAGCGTAGAAGGGATAACCAAAAACATTCAGTACTTC. It yields the protein CASSVEGITKNIQYF.

V is TRBV7-3 and J is TRBJ2-7; TRBD1 aligns across 9 bases. Trimming took 2 bases from V and 5 from J; bases not matched to a gene: 7. Germline V CDR1 and CDR2: SGHTA, FQGTGA. The CDR3 runs to 15 residues. CDR3 coding DNA: TGTGCCAGCAGCTTATACGGAAGGACAGGGGACGAGCAGTACTTC. It is translated as CASSLYGRTGDEQYF.

This clonotype was observed once. The chain employs TRBV6-1 and TRBJ1-2; D unclear. Germline CDR1 reads MNHNS; CDR2 reads SASEGT. This CDR3 comprises 11 residues. V was shortened by 2 bases and J by 7 bases, with 5 bases between the two germline ends. The CDR3 region is CASSEIGGYTF. In DNA form, the CDR3 reads TGTGCCAGCAGTGAAATTGGTGGCTACACCTTC.

The rearrangement links TRBV7-9 to TRBJ2-2; 8 positions agree with TRBD2. The germline CDR1 and CDR2 sequences are SEHNR and FQNEAQ (reference sequence). With V trimmed by 2 bases and J by 4 bases, 6 bases remained unmatched. This CDR3 spans 16 amino acids. The CDR3 nucleotides are TGTGCCAGCAGCTTAACGGGAGGGCCGAGCACCGGGGAGCTGTTTTTT. Its translation is CASSLTGGPSTGELFF.

The chain has TRBV5-1 and TRBJ2-1; 15 bases line up with TRBD2. CDR1 is SGHRS, CDR2 YFSETQ, per germline. Unmatched junction bases numbered 10, after V lost 8 bases and J lost 7 bases. CDR3 length equals 16 residues. This CDR3 is CASLPWTSGRANEQFF. CDR3 sequence (DNA): TGCGCCAGTCTACCCTGGACTAGCGGGAGGGCTAATGAGCAGTTCTTC. The whole variable domain, remainder taken from reference TRBV5-1 and TRBJ2-1, is KAGVTQTPRYLIKTRGQQVTLSCSPISGHRSVSWYQQTPGQGLQFLFEYFSETQRNKGNFPGRFSGRQFSNSRSEMNVSTLELGDSALYLCASLPWTSGRANEQFFGPGTRLTVL.

The chain has TRBV12-3 or TRBV12-4 and TRBJ2-3; 7 bases line up with TRBD2. The CDR3 spans 15 residues. V shed 3 bases, J shed 4 bases, and the junction held 7 bases outside the gene matches. This CDR3 reads CASSFGGVGADTQYF. CDR3 coding DNA: TGTGCCAGCAGTTTTGGGGGGGTGGGTGCAGATACGCAGTATTTT.